The 30 T cell receptor beta chains reported below all come from one sample, sequenced in a study of control samples from healthy donors and cancer patients. Assay: immunoSEQ multiplex PCR; the TCRdb copy retains only in-frame clones and omits some. The sample contains 150,000 to 200,000 clones, around 90% of which appear only once. The material sequenced was blood. These receptors were collected from a woman aged 50 to 60 in good health.

This chain links TRBV5-1 with TRBJ2-5; D possibly corresponds to TRBD2 (5 bases). This CDR3 is 13 amino acids long. CDR1 and CDR2 from the germline V gene are SGHRS and YFSETQ. With 0 bases removed from V and 4 bases from J, the gap between germline ends came to 7 bases. The CDR3 loop is CASSLGSGETQYF. DNA for the CDR3: TGCGCCAGCAGCTTGGGGAGCGGAGAGACCCAGTACTTC. The full variable domain, in which reference TRBV5-1 and TRBJ2-5 provide the parts outside the CDR3, is KAGVTQTPRYLIKTRGQQVTLSCSPISGHRSVSWYQQTPGQGLQFLFEYFSETQRNKGNFPGRFSGRQFSNSRSEMNVSTLELGDSALYLCASSLGSGETQYFGPGTRLLVL.

The chain carries TRBV5-1 and TRBJ1-1; tentatively, D is TRBD1 (5 bases). The CDR3 spans 14 residues. Trimming shortened V by 0 bases and J by 1 base, and 7 bases separated the two germline ends. Germline V lookup: CDR1 SGHRS, CDR2 YFSETQ. DNA of the CDR3: TGCGCCAGCAGCTTGGGACAGACGAACACTGAAGCTTTCTTT. Protein: CASSLGQTNTEAFF. Based on the CDR3 plus reference TRBV5-1 and TRBJ1-1, the full variable domain is KAGVTQTPRYLIKTRGQQVTLSCSPISGHRSVSWYQQTPGQGLQFLFEYFSETQRNKGNFPGRFSGRQFSNSRSEMNVSTLELGDSALYLCASSLGQTNTEAFFGQGTRLTVV.

This clone was found once. The rearrangement uses TRBV7-9 and TRBJ1-5; D might be TRBD1 (6 bases). V lost 5 bases and J lost 1, with 18 bases in between. Germline loops: CDR1 SEHNR, CDR2 FQNEAQ (reference sequence). This CDR3 contains 17 residues. CDR3 bases: TGTGCCAGCAGCCCCATTGGGGGGGCTGGGAGCAATCAGCCCCAGCATTTT. It translates to CASSPIGGAGSNQPQHF.

The rearrangement uses TRBV19 and TRBJ1-4; 9 nucleotides align to TRBD1. Losses at the gene ends were 5 bases for V and 3 bases for J; bases not matched to a gene: 4. From germline, CDR1 is LNHDA and CDR2 SQIVND (reference sequence). The CDR3 is 15 residues long. The CDR3 DNA reads as TGTGCCAGTAGTGTTCGGGACAGGGCTAATGAAAAACTGTTTTTT. It yields the protein CASSVRDRANEKLFF.

The V and J genes are TRBV7-2 and TRBJ2-1, with D possibly being TRBD1 (6 bases). Deletions cut 5 bases from V and 14 bases from J, with 19 bases between. This CDR3 comprises 13 residues. CDR1 and CDR2 (germline): SGHTA, FQGNSA. The CDR3 DNA follows: TGTGCCAGCAGCGAACGGCGGTCCGGGACAAAGTTCTTC. This encodes CASSERRSGTKFF.

The gene calls are TRBV10-3 and TRBJ2-3, with no clear D. With 4 bases removed from V and 5 bases from J, the gap between germline ends came to 7 bases. The length of the CDR3 is 12 residues. Germline V gene sequence: CDR1 ENHRY, CDR2 SYGVKD. The CDR3 loop reads CAISVSGDTQYF. The CDR3 DNA is TGTGCCATCAGTGTTTCCGGAGATACGCAGTATTTT.

This chain connects TRBV5-6 to TRBJ1-6; no clear D gene. The CDR3 covers 15 residues. Germline V gene sequence: CDR1 SGHDT, CDR2 YYEEEE. V was pared by 0 bases and J by 0 bases, with 4 bases between. CDR3 loop: CASSLVVSYNSPLHF. As DNA, the CDR3 is TGTGCCAGCAGCTTGGTCGTCTCCTATAATTCACCCCTCCACTTT.

The CDR3 loop reads CASSSDLEQYF. Written as DNA, the CDR3 is TGTGCCAGCAGTTCGGACCTCGAGCAGTACTTC. This rearrangement joins TRBV28 to TRBJ2-7, with D uncertain. The germline gives CDR1 MDHEN, CDR2 SYDVKM. The CDR3 is 11 residues long. The V gene lost 4 bases and the J gene lost 6 bases, with 7 bases spanning the gap. The complete variable domain, with remaining parts taken from reference TRBV28 and TRBJ2-7, reads DVKVTQSSRYLVKRTGEKVFLECVQDMDHENMFWYRQDPGLGLRLIYFSYDVKMKEKGDIPEGYSVSREKKERFSLILESASTNQTSMYLCASSSDLEQYFGPGTRLTVT.

This clone was detected a few times. The chain uses TRBV19 and TRBJ1-1; the D gene is possibly TRBD1 (5 bases). V lost 2 bases and J 1 base, leaving 26 bases between the germline ends. CDR1 and CDR2 from the germline V gene are LNHDA and SQIVND (reference sequence). The CDR3 loop spans 20 amino acids. The CDR3 is CASSIWGPNRHFTPNTEAFF. The CDR3 bases are TGTGCCAGTAGTATATGGGGTCCGAACAGGCATTTTACACCGAACACTGAAGCTTTCTTT.

The chain couples TRBV2 to TRBJ1-2; maybe TRBD1 (5 bases). V gave up 9 bases and J gave up 8 bases, with 10 bases separating them. The CDR3 totals 10 residues. CDR1 and CDR2 from the germline V gene are SNHLY and FYNNEI. The CDR3 sequence: CARQVAGYTF. DNA of the CDR3: TGTGCCAGACAGGTAGCCGGCTACACCTTC.

CDR3 region: CASSRIGEQFF. The DNA for the CDR3 is TGTGCCAGCAGCCGGATCGGTGAGCAGTTCTTC. The gene calls are TRBV5-6 and TRBJ2-1; D is undetermined. In germline, CDR1 is SGHDT, CDR2 YYEEEE. Trimming took 4 bases from V and 9 from J, leaving 8 bases between them. The CDR3 contains 11 residues. The entire variable domain, with the rest obtained from reference TRBV5-6 and TRBJ2-1, is as follows: DAGVTQSPTHLIKTRGQQVTLRCSPKSGHDTVSWYQQALGQGPQFIFQYYEEEERQRGNFPDRFSGHQFPNYSSELNVNALLLGDSALYLCASSRIGEQFFGPGTRLTVL.

The CDR3 is CASSLAGRGNEKLFF. In DNA form, the CDR3 reads TGTGCCAGCAGCTTAGCTGGCAGGGGGAATGAAAAACTGTTTTTT. The chain combines TRBV7-9 with TRBJ1-4; 7 nucleotides agree with TRBD1. V shed 0 bases and J 5 bases; nucleotides not matched to a gene: 3. The CDR3 is 15 amino acids. Germline CDR1 and CDR2: SEHNR and FQNEAQ (reference sequence).

The V and J genes are TRBV4-3 and TRBJ2-6, with D possibly matching TRBD2 (7 bases). Trimming removed 0 bases from V and 1 base from J, with 16 bases in between. Germline CDR1 LGHNA, CDR2 YSLEER. This CDR3 comprises 19 residues. This CDR3 is CASSQDPGGLMSGANVLTF. In DNA, the CDR3 is TGCGCCAGCAGCCAAGATCCCGGGGGGCTGATGTCTGGGGCCAACGTCCTGACTTTC.

There are a few counts of this clone. Here the CDR3 reads CAISGTGDTEAFF. The CDR3 nucleotides are TGTGCCATCAGCGGGACAGGGGATACTGAAGCTTTCTTT. The chain has TRBV10-3 and TRBJ1-1, with 10 bases fitting TRBD1. Looked up from germline, CDR1 is ENHRY and CDR2 is SYGVKD. The trim removed 6 bases at V and 5 bases at J, leaving 3 bases unmatched. The CDR3 sequence is 13 residues long.

The chain is built from TRBV27 and TRBJ2-1; 8 bases match TRBD2. CDR3 length equals 16 residues. The V segment lost 1 base and the J segment 12 bases; nucleotides outside the gene matches: 14. CDR1 and CDR2 (germline): MNHEY, SMNVEV (reference sequence). This chain's CDR3 is CASSLLVSGGALGQFF. In DNA, the CDR3 is TGTGCCAGCAGTTTATTGGTGTCGGGGGGGGCCTTGGGGCAGTTCTTC.

The genes are TRBV5-6 and TRBJ1-1, with D possibly matching TRBD1 (6 bases). The CDR3 contains 14 residues. Germline assignment: CDR1 SGHDT and CDR2 YYEEEE. V was shortened by 7 bases and J by 0 bases, with 13 bases between the two germline ends. CDR3 sequence reads: CASALGALNTEAFF. As DNA, the CDR3 is TGTGCCAGCGCCTTGGGGGCGCTGAACACTGAAGCTTTCTTT.

The CDR3 is CASSGGGTGVNSPLHF. The CDR3 coding sequence is TGTGCCAGCAGCGGAGGAGGGACAGGGGTTAATTCACCCCTCCACTTT. The chain links TRBV9 to TRBJ1-6; 10 positions agree with TRBD1. There are 16 residues in the CDR3. CDR1 is SGDLS and CDR2 is YYNGEE in the germline V gene. With 3 bases clipped from V and 6 bases from J, the junction kept 6 bases outside the gene matches.

The gene calls are TRBV7-9 and TRBJ2-5; D unclear. CDR3 length: 15 amino acids. V gave up 5 bases and J gave up 4 bases, with 17 bases separating them. CDR1 and CDR2 from the germline V gene are SEHNR and FQNEAQ (reference sequence). CDR3 residues: CASSPPRAGLETQYF. CDR3 nucleotide sequence: TGTGCCAGCAGCCCCCCCCGGGCCGGCCTAGAGACCCAGTACTTC.

The rearrangement joins TRBV15 to TRBJ2-3; D may match TRBD1 or TRBD2 (7 bases each). CDR1 and CDR2 from the germline V gene are LNHNV and YYDKDF (reference sequence). The length of the CDR3 is 19 residues. The V end was cut by 0 bases, the J end by 2 bases, with 21 bases between. CDR3: CATSRDVPRGGRNTDTQYF. CDR3 in DNA: TGTGCCACCAGCAGAGATGTCCCCAGGGGGGGGAGGAACACAGATACGCAGTATTTT.

This clone was seen once. The chain joins TRBV29-1 to TRBJ2-7, with D perhaps matching TRBD1 or TRBD2 (5 bases each). The ends were cut back, 0 bases at V and 4 bases at J, with 19 bases in the middle. The CDR3 consists of 16 residues. Germline-derived CDR1 and CDR2 are SQVTM and ANQGSEA. The CDR3: CSVEDFRGPGDYEQYF. In DNA, the CDR3 is TGCAGCGTTGAAGACTTCCGGGGCCCCGGGGATTACGAGCAGTACTTC.

The gene calls are TRBV28 and TRBJ1-5, with 7 bases matching TRBD1. V lost 10 bases and J lost 4; bases outside the gene matches: 10. The CDR3 contains 14 residues. CDR1 MDHEN and CDR2 SYDVKM come from the germline V gene. This CDR3 reads CATRVGTANQPQHF. CDR3 DNA sequence: TGTGCCACCCGTGTAGGGACAGCTAATCAGCCCCAGCATTTT.

This clone was seen a few times. The rearrangement joins TRBV9 to TRBJ1-6; D remains unclear. Per the germline V gene, CDR1 is SGDLS and CDR2 is YYNGEE. Trimming removed 0 bases at V and 0 bases at J, with 4 bases between. The CDR3 runs 15 residues. The CDR3 DNA follows: TGTGCCAGCAGCGTAGAGAGCTCCTATAATTCACCCCTCCACTTT. Translated: CASSVESSYNSPLHF.

The V call is TRBV27, the J call TRBJ1-5; D is uncertain. Trimming cost V 4 bases and J 2 bases, with 9 bases left between them. Germline-derived CDR1 and CDR2 are MNHEY and SMNVEV (reference sequence). The CDR3 spans 14 residues. This CDR3 reads CASSSRQGNQPQHF. CDR3 DNA sequence: TGTGCCAGCAGTTCTCGTCAGGGCAATCAGCCCCAGCATTTT.

This clone was observed once. The chain couples TRBV28 to TRBJ1-2, with D perhaps TRBD1 (5 bases). The germline gives CDR1 MDHEN, CDR2 SYDVKM. Trimming removed 6 bases at V and 3 bases at J, with 14 bases between. The CDR3 extends over 14 amino acids. The CDR3 spells CASRSNQGHYGYTF. The CDR3 DNA follows: TGTGCCAGCAGATCCAATCAGGGTCACTATGGCTACACCTTC.

V and J are TRBV7-9 and TRBJ1-1; D gene ambiguous. Trimming took 5 bases from V and 0 from J, leaving 13 bases between them. The CDR3 totals 15 residues. Germline V gives CDR1 SEHNR, CDR2 FQNEAQ (reference sequence). The CDR3 coding sequence is TGTGCCAGCAGCCCCCGAGAGACCGTGAACACTGAAGCTTTCTTT. It translates to CASSPRETVNTEAFF.

J is TRBJ1-1 and V is TRBV28; D not certain. This CDR3 comprises 13 residues. Trimming took 2 bases from V and 0 from J, leaving 4 bases between them. Germline V gives CDR1 MDHEN, CDR2 SYDVKM. The CDR3 here is CASSLALNTEAFF. DNA of the CDR3: TGTGCCAGCAGTTTAGCCCTGAACACTGAAGCTTTCTTT.

The chain combines TRBV10-1 with TRBJ1-4, with 12 bases matching TRBD1. V dropped 7 bases and J dropped 8; count of bases not matched to a gene: 5. Germline CDR1 WNHNN, CDR2 SYGVQD (reference sequence). This CDR3 spans 14 amino acids. DNA of the CDR3: TGCGCCAGCATGGGGGACAGGGGGCAGGAAAAACTGTTTTTT. This encodes CASMGDRGQEKLFF.

The V and J genes are TRBV30 and TRBJ2-1, with TRBD2 matching over 8 bases. The CDR3 covers 15 residues. V lost 7 bases, J lost 1 base, and 9 bases stayed unmatched. Germline lookup yields CDR1 GTSNPN and CDR2 SVGIG (reference sequence). This CDR3 reads CALRVGRVSYNEQFF. The CDR3 coding sequence is TGTGCCTTAAGGGTCGGGAGGGTTTCCTACAATGAGCAGTTCTTC.

J is TRBJ2-3 and V is TRBV5-1; 7 positions match TRBD2. CDR3 size: 15 residues. Germline assignment: CDR1 SGHRS and CDR2 YFSETQ. The V and J ends lost 0 bases and 2 bases, in that order; junction bases with no gene match: 3. CDR3 nucleotide sequence: TGCGCCAGCAGCTTGGAGGGGAGGGCCACAGATACGCAGTATTTT. Amino acids: CASSLEGRATDTQYF.

The chain combines TRBV19 with TRBJ2-1; D may be TRBD1 (5 bases). The CDR3 has 13 amino acids. Germline V CDR1 and CDR2: LNHDA, SQIVND (reference sequence). V lost 8 bases to trimming and J lost 1 base, with 9 bases between them. The CDR3 DNA reads as TGTGCCAGTGGAAGGGGATCCTACAATGAGCAGTTCTTC. This translates into CASGRGSYNEQFF.